This T cell receptor (beta chain) was captured in a study of cytomegalovirus exposure and HLA in healthy donors. Vbeta (60) and Jbeta (13) primers were used in the PCR. TCRdb's table, derived via immunoSEQ multiplex PCR, lists solely in-frame clones and lacks some. The sample consists of about 220,000 clones, approximately 80% of them appearing once. Trimming took off 6 bases at V and 1 base at J, with 7 bases between the two ends. Germline V lookup: CDR1 SGHRS, CDR2 YFSETQ. The CDR3 is 12 amino acids. The sequence came from a boy between 2 and 10 years old in good health and CMV-seronegative. The chain has TRBV5-1 and TRBJ1-1; no firm D call. The specimen sequenced was PBMCs. CDR3 in amino acids: CASKLQNTEAFF. CDR3 nucleotide sequence: TGCGCCAGCAAACTACAGAACACTGAAGCTTTCTTT.